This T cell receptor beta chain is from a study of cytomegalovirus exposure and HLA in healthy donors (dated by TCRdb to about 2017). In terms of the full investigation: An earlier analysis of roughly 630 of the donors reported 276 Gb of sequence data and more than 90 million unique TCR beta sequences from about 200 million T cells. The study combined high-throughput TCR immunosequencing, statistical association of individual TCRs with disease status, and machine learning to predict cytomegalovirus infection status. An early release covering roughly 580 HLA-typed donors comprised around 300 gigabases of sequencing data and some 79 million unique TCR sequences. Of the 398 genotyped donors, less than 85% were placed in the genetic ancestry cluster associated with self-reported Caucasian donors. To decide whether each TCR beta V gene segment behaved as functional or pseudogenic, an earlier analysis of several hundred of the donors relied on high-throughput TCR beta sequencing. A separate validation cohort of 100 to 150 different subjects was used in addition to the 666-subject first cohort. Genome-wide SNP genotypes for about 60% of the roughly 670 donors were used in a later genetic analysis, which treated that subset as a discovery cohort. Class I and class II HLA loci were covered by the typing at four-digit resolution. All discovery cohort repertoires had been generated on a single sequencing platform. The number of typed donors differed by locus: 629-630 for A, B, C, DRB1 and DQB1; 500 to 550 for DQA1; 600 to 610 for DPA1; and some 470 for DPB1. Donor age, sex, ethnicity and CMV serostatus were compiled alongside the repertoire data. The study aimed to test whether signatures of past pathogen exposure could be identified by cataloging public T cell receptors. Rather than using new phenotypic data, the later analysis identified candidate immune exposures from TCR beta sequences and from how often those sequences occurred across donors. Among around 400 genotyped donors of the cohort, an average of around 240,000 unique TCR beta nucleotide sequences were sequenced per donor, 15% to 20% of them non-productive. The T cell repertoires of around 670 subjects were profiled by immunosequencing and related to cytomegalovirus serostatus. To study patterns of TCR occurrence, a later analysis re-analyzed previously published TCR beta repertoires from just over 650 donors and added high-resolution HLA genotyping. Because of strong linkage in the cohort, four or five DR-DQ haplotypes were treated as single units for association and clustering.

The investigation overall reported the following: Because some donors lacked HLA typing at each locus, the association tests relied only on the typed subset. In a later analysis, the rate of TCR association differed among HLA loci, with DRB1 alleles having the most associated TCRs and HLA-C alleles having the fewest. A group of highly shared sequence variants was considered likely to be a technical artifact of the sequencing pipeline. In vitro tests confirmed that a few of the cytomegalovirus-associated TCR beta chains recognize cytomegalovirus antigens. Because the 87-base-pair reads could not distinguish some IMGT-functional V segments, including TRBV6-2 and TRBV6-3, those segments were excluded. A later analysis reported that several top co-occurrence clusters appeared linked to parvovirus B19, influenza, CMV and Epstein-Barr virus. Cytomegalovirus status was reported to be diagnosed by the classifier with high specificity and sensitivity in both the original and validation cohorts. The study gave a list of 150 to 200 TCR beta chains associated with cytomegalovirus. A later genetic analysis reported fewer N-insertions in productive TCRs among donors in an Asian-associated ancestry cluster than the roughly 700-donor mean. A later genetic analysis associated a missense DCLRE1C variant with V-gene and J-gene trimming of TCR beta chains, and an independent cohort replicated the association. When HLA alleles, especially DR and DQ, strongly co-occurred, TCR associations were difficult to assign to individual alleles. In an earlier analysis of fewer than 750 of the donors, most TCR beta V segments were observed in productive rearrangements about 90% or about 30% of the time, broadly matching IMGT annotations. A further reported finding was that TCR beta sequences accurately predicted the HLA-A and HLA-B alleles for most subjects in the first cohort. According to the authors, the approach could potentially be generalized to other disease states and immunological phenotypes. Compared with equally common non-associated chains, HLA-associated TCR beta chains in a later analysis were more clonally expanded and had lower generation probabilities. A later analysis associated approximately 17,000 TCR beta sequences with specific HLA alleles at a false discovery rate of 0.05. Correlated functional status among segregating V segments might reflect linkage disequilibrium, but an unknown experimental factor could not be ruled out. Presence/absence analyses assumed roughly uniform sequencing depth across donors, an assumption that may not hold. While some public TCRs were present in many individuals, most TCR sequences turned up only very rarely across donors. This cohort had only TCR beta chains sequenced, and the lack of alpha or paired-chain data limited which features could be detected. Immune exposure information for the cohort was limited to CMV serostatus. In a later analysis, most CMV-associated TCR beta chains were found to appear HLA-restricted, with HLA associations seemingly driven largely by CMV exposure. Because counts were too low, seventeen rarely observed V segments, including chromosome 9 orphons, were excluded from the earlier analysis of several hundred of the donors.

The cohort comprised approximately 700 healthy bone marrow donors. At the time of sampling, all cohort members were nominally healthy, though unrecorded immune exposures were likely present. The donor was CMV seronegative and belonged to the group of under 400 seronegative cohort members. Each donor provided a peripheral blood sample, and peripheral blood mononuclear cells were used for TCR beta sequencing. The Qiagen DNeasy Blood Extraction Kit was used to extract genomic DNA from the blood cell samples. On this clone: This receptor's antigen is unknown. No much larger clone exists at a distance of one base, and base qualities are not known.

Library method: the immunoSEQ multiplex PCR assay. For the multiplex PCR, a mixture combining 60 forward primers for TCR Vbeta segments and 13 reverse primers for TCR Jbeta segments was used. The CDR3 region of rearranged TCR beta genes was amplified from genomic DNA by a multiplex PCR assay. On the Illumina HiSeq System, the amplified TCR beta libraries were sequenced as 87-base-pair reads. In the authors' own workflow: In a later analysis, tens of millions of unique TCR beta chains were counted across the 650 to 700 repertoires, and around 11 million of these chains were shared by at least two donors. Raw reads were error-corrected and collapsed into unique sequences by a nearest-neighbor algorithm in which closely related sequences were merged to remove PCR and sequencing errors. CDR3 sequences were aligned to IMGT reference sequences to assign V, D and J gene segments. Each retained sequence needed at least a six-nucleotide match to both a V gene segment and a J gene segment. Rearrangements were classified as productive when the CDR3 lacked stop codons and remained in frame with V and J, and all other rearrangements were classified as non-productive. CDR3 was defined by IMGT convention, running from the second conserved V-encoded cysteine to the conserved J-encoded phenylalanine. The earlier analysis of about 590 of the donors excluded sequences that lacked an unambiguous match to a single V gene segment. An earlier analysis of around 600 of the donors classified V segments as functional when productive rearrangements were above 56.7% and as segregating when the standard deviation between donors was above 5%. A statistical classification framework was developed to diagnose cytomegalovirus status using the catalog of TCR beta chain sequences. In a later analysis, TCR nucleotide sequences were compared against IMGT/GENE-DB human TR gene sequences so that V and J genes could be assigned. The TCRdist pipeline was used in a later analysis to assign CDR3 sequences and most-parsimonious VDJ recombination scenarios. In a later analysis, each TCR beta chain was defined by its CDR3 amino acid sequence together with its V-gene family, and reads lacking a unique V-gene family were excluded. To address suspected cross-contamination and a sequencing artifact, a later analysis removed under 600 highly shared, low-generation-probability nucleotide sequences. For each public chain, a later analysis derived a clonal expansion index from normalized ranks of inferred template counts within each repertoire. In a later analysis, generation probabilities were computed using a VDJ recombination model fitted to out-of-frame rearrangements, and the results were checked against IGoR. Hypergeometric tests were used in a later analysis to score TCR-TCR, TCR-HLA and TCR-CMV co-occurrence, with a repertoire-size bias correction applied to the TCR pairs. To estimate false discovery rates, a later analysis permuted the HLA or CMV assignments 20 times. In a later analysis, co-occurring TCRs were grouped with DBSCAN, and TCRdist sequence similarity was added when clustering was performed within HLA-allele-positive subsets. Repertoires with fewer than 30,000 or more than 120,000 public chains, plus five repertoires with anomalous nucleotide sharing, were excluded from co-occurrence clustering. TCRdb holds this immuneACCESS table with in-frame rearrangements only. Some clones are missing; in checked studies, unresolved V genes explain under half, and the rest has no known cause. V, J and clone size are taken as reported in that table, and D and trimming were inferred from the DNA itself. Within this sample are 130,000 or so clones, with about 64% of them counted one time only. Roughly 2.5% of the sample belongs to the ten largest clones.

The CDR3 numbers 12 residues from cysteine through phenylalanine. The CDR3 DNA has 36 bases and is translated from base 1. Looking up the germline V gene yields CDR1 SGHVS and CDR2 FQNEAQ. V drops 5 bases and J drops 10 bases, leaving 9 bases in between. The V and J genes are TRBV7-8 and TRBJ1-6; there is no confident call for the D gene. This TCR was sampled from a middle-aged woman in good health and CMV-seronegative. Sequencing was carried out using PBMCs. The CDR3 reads CASSPTGSPLHF. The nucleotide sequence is TGTGCCAGCAGCCCTACCGGGTCACCCCTCCACTTT.